The 16 T cell receptor beta chains reported below all come from one sample, sequenced in a study of identical twins. In TCRdb, the 5' RACE reads were re-called with MiXCR into one record per CDR3 protein. This sample has about 690,000 distinct CDR3 sequences, with 6.1% found just once. Sequencing was carried out using naive T cells sorted from blood. Every receptor here comes from a man aged 18 to 29 in good health.

This clonotype has a handful of counts. The CDR3 coding sequence is TGTGCCAGCAGAAGACTAGCGGGAGTCCCCGATACGCAGTATTTT. Translating it yields CASRRLAGVPDTQYF. The chain combines TRBV12-3 or TRBV12-4 with TRBJ2-3, with 12 bases that match TRBD2. The CDR3 is 15 amino acids. With V trimmed by 6 bases and J by 6 bases, 7 bases remained unmatched.

The CDR3 loop reads CASRTGTDLFYGYTF. The CDR3 nucleotides are TGTGCCAGCAGAACCGGGACGGACTTATTCTATGGCTACACCTTC. This sequence joins TRBV6-1 and TRBJ1-2; D is possibly TRBD1 (5 bases). The CDR3 totals 15 residues. The germline V gene encodes CDR1 MNHNS and CDR2 SASEGT. Trimming took off 6 bases at V and 4 bases at J, with 18 bases between the two ends.

This clonotype was detected a few times. V usage is TRBV4-2 and J usage is TRBJ2-7; no clear D. CDR1 is LGHNA and CDR2 is YNFKEQ in the germline V gene. The CDR3 contains 12 residues. V was clipped by 8 bases and J by 5 bases, with 13 bases between them. The CDR3 nucleotides read TGTGCCAGCCAAATATGTTGCCACGAGCAGTACGTC. This encodes CASQICCHEQYV.

This clonotype appeared a few times. The V and J genes are TRBV29-1 and TRBJ2-7; TRBD1 or TRBD2 may be the D gene (6 bases each). Germline CDR1 is SQVTM and CDR2 is ANQGSEA. The CDR3 covers 14 residues. The V gene lost 7 bases and the J gene lost 1 base, with 17 bases spanning the gap. The CDR3 loop reads CSAEGGAKSYEQYF. DNA of the CDR3: TGCAGCGCCGAGGGGGGCGCAAAGTCCTACGAGCAGTACTTC.

This chain joins TRBV24-1 and TRBJ2-6; no clear D gene. The germline CDR1 and CDR2 sequences are KGHDR and SFDVKD. The CDR3 is made up of 16 amino acids. V lost 3 bases, J lost 2 bases, and 10 bases lay in between. This chain's CDR3 is CATSDTKETGANVLTF. The CDR3 nucleotides are TGTGCCACCAGTGATACGAAAGAGACTGGGGCCAACGTCCTGACTTTC.

The chain joins TRBV12-3 or TRBV12-4 to TRBJ2-1; D gene unclear. The V end lost 1 base, the J end lost 12 bases, and 7 bases lay between the germline ends. This CDR3 region has 11 residues. In nucleotides, the CDR3 is TGTGCCAGCAGTTTAGGACTCTTGCAGTTCTTC. Protein product: CASSLGLLQFF.

The chain links TRBV5-1 to TRBJ2-5; TRBD2 is a possible D gene (5 bases). The CDR3 length is 14 residues. The germline V and J ends were trimmed by 2 bases and 3 bases, with 11 bases remaining between them. Looked up from germline, CDR1 is SGHRS and CDR2 is YFSETQ. The CDR3 coding sequence is TGCGCCAGCAGCTTCAGGACTGGAGAAGAGACCCAGTACTTC. Translating gives CASSFRTGEETQYF.

V and J are TRBV12-3 or TRBV12-4 and TRBJ2-5; D may match TRBD1 or TRBD2 (6 bases each). This CDR3 contains 15 residues. The germline V and J ends were trimmed by 5 bases and 0 bases, with 13 bases remaining between them. CDR3 DNA: TGTGCCAGCAGTCTGGGGGCGGGGAACCAAGAGACCCAGTACTTC. This translates into CASSLGAGNQETQYF.

Ten or more counts support this clonotype. This chain links TRBV7-2 with TRBJ2-1, with unresolved D. The V end was cut by 0 bases, the J end by 5 bases, with 14 bases between. Germline values: CDR1 SGHTA, CDR2 FQGNSA. This CDR3 has 16 residues. CDR3 sequence: CASSLAGIQLDNEQFF. The CDR3 DNA reads TGTGCCAGCAGCTTAGCTGGGATACAGCTTGACAATGAGCAGTTCTTC.

Only a few counts were recorded for this clonotype. The chain uses TRBV5-1 and TRBJ2-2; 8 nucleotides agree with TRBD1. CDR1 is SGHRS, CDR2 YFSETQ, per germline. The CDR3 has 16 residues. The trim removed 4 bases at V and 1 base at J, leaving 6 bases unmatched. Here the CDR3 DNA reads TGCGCCAGCAGCATATCCGGGACAGGGAACACCGGGGAGCTGTTTTTT. Protein product: CASSISGTGNTGELFF.

At least ten counts were recorded for this clonotype. The chain has TRBV20-1 and TRBJ2-3; the D call may be TRBD1 or TRBD2 (5 bases each). Germline V gene lookup returns CDR1 DFQATT and CDR2 SNEGSKA (reference sequence). V was pared by 1 base and J by 12 bases, with 11 bases between. This CDR3 spans 11 amino acids. The CDR3 here is CSARGRGEQYF. The DNA of the CDR3 is TGCAGTGCTAGAGGGCGAGGGGAACAGTATTTT.

This clonotype was picked up a small number of times. The V call is TRBV7-6, the J call TRBJ1-3, with D perhaps TRBD1 (6 bases). V lost 3 bases and J lost 2, with 14 bases in between. CDR3 length: 16 amino acids. Per germline, CDR1 SGHVS and CDR2 FNYEAQ. The CDR3 reads CASSLGADSTGNTIYF. The CDR3 nucleotides read TGTGCCAGCAGCTTGGGGGCCGACTCCACTGGAAACACCATATATTTT. The variable domain in full, completed from reference TRBV7-6 and TRBJ1-3, reads GAGVSQSPRYKVTKRGQDVALRCDPISGHVSLYWYRQALGQGPEFLTYFNYEAQQDKSGLPNDRFSAERPEGSISTLTIQRTEQRDSAMYRCASSLGADSTGNTIYFGEGSWLTVV.

This clonotype has just a few counts. CDR3 DNA sequence: TGTGCCAGCTTGGAGAAGGGGTTCTCCTACAATGAGCAGTTCTTC. Its protein product is CASLEKGFSYNEQFF. The rearrangement joins TRBV18 to TRBJ2-1, with a possible D match to TRBD1 (5 bases). The germline V and J ends were trimmed by 7 bases and 0 bases, with 13 bases remaining between them. Germline V gene data show CDR1 as KGHSH and CDR2 as LQKENI. CDR3 length: 15 residues.

The chain links TRBV7-9 to TRBJ1-4; no clear D. CDR1 is SEHNR and CDR2 is FQNEAQ in the germline V gene (reference sequence). The CDR3 consists of 13 residues. The ends were cut back, 7 bases at V and 13 bases at J, with 19 bases in the middle. CDR3 residues: CASNTQLGVGLFF. The CDR3 DNA reads TGTGCCAGCAACACCCAACTGGGCGTCGGACTGTTTTTT.

This clonotype was found many times. The chain carries TRBV10-2 and TRBJ2-4; tentative D call: TRBD1 (6 bases). Germline CDR1 is WSHSY and CDR2 is SAAADI. The V end lost 2 bases, the J end lost 7 bases, and 15 bases lay between the germline ends. This CDR3 region has 15 residues. The CDR3 DNA is TGCGCCAGCAGTGAGACAGGGCAGGGCCTTAACATTCAGTACTTC. The encoded protein is CASSETGQGLNIQYF.

The chain couples TRBV12-3 or TRBV12-4 to TRBJ1-4; 9 nucleotides align to TRBD1. V was pared by 6 bases and J by 7 bases, with 9 bases of the junction left unmatched. CDR3 size: 15 residues. CDR3 amino acids: CASRRNRGRVEKLFF. The CDR3, as DNA: TGTGCCAGCAGACGTAACAGGGGGCGCGTTGAAAAACTGTTTTTT.